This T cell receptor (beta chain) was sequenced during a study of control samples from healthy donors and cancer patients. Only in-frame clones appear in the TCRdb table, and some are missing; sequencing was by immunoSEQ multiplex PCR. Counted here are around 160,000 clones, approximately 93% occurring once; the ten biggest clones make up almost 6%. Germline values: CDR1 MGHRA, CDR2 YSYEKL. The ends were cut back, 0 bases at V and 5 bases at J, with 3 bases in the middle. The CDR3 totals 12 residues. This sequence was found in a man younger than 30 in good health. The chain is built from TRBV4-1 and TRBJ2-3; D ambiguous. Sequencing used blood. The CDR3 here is CASSQDGDTQYF. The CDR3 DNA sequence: TGCGCCAGCAGCCAAGACGGAGATACGCAGTATTTT.